This T cell receptor (beta chain) was recorded in a study of blood T cell repertoires in COVID-19. Background on the study: Some COVID-19 samples were acute and others convalescent; all came from the United States, Italy and Spain. T cells, B-cell-depleted T cells, or PBMCs provided the cDNA or gDNA that served as material.

This clone is a singleton in its sample. Authors' methods: Nucleated cell counts were estimated from reference gene primer amplification. This table comes from immunoSEQ multiplex PCR, and its TCRdb copy is limited to in-frame clones, with some not included. That table supplies the V and J calls and clone size; D and trimming were determined from the DNA. The table records about 43,000 clones, roughly 87% of them present only once. CDR1 and CDR2 from the germline V gene are MNHEY and SVGAGI. The CDR3 totals 14 residues. V dropped 7 bases and J dropped 2; count of bases not matched to a gene: 6. The chain carries TRBV6-5 and TRBJ2-7; 9 bases are shared with TRBD1. The TCR sequence derives from an elderly woman with active COVID-19. Material: peripheral blood. CDR3: CASTRQGGTYEQYF. CDR3 nucleotide sequence: TGTGCCAGCACCCGACAGGGGGGTACCTACGAGCAGTACTTC.